Listed below are T cell receptor beta chains from one sample, sequenced in a study of blood T cell repertoires in COVID-19. Here immunoSEQ multiplex PCR was the method, and the copy in TCRdb shows in-frame clones only, minus some. The sample consists of about 15,000 clones, 70% to 90% of them appearing once. The sequencing sample was made of peripheral blood. These receptors were taken from a human donor with active COVID-19. The donor label of this sample is uncertain. Both conserved end residues are part of each CDR3. A D gene is named only where the DNA matches it firmly. Clone size is shown for a subset of rows, as once, few, many or a class of expanded clone.

TRBJ2-1	.	TRBV4-2	.	CASSQGGGPFF	TGTGCCAGCAGCCAAGGGGGCGGTCCGTTCTTC
TRBJ2-5	.	TRBV6-4	.	CARYGVRETQYF	TGTGCCAGATACGGGGTCCGGGAGACCCAGTACTTC
TRBJ2-3	TRBD1	TRBV19	.	CASSEQGAINTQYF	TGTGCCAGTAGTGAGCAGGGGGCGATCAACACGCAGTATTTT
TRBJ2-7	.	TRBV18	.	CASSPTGGSSYEQYF	TGTGCCAGCTCACCAACCGGGGGAAGCTCCTACGAGCAGTACTTC
TRBJ2-7	TRBD2	TRBV7-2	.	CASSLVGLAYEQYF	TGTGCCAGCAGCTTAGTAGGACTAGCCTACGAGCAGTACTTC
TRBJ2-7	.	TRBV5-1	.	CASSLQGGIYEQYF	TGCGCCAGCAGCTTACAGGGCGGTATCTACGAGCAGTACTTC
TRBJ2-3	.	TRBV5-1	.	CASSFRLGGFTDTQYF	TGCGCCAGCAGTTTTAGACTTGGTGGATTCACAGATACGCAGTATTTT
TRBJ1-1	.	TRBV15	.	CATSRTSQGHLEAFF	TGTGCCACCAGCAGAACGTCCCAGGGGCACCTTGAAGCTTTCTTT
TRBJ1-1	.	TRBV15	.	CATSRGGGVGTEAFF	TGTGCCACCAGCAGAGGGGGGGGCGTCGGCACTGAAGCTTTCTTT
TRBJ2-3	.	TRBV12-3/TRBV12-4	.	CASSSPLGTQYF	TGTGCCAGCAGTTCTCCCCTCGGTACGCAGTATTTT
TRBJ2-4	TRBD2	TRBV5-5	.	CASSSAGAKNIQYF	TGTGCCAGCAGCTCAGCGGGGGCCAAAAACATTCAGTACTTC
TRBJ2-3	TRBD2	TRBV5-1	.	CASSGLGLAGGPPDTQYF	TGCGCCAGCAGCGGCCTGGGACTAGCGGGGGGCCCCCCAGATACGCAGTATTTT
TRBJ2-1	.	TRBV6-6	.	CASSPERTYNEQFF	TGTGCCAGCAGTCCAGAGCGGACTTACAATGAGCAGTTCTTC
TRBJ1-1	.	TRBV5-1	once	CASSFNGQGNTEAFF	TGCGCCAGCAGCTTCAATGGACAAGGGAACACTGAAGCTTTCTTT
TRBJ2-1	.	TRBV27	.	CASSLVTHNEQFF	TGTGCCAGCAGTTTAGTCACACACAATGAGCAGTTCTTC
TRBJ2-7	.	TRBV7-9	.	CASSLVSDSYEQYF	TGTGCCAGCAGCTTAGTGAGTGACTCCTACGAGCAGTACTTC
TRBJ2-1	.	TRBV18	.	CASSLPISSYNEQFF	TGTGCCAGCTCACTCCCGATCAGCTCCTACAATGAGCAGTTCTTC
TRBJ1-6	.	TRBV25-1	.	CASSDDISLNSPLHF	TGTGCCAGCAGTGACGACATCTCTCTAAATTCACCCCTCCACTTT
TRBJ1-1	.	TRBV5-4	.	CASSFGLGTEAFF	TGTGCCAGCAGCTTCGGACTGGGCACTGAAGCTTTCTTT
TRBJ1-4	TRBD1	TRBV5-4	.	CASSLMGQGATNEKLFF	TGTGCCAGCAGCTTAATGGGACAGGGGGCAACTAATGAAAAACTGTTTTTT
TRBJ2-7	TRBD2	TRBV7-2	.	CASSDQRERSYEQYF	TGTGCCAGCAGCGACCAGCGGGAGAGGTCCTACGAGCAGTACTTC
TRBJ1-1	.	TRBV27	once	CASSLTPPNTEAFF	TGTGCCAGCAGTTTAACACCGCCGAACACTGAAGCTTTCTTT
TRBJ1-2	.	TRBV3-1/TRBV3-2	once	CASSRRGAANYGYTF	TGTGCCAGCAGCCGCCGAGGAGCAGCTAACTATGGCTACACCTTC
TRBJ2-5	.	TRBV5-1	.	CASSLRDRRETQYF	TGCGCCAGCAGCTTGAGAGACAGGCGGGAGACCCAGTACTTC
TRBJ1-3	.	TRBV5-8	.	CASSYRTGNTIYF	TGTGCCAGCAGCTATAGAACTGGAAACACCATATATTTT
TRBJ1-1	TRBD1	TRBV2	once	CACTPTGENTEAFF	TGTGCCTGCACGCCGACAGGGGAGAACACTGAAGCTTTCTTT
TRBJ2-1	.	TRBV4-1	.	CASSQERLINEQFF	TGCGCCAGCAGCCAAGAGCGACTCATCAATGAGCAGTTCTTC
TRBJ1-2	.	TRBV5-4	.	CASTTFGGRNYGYTF	TGTGCCAGCACCACTTTCGGGGGGAGGAACTATGGCTACACCTTC
TRBJ1-1	.	TRBV12-3/TRBV12-4	.	CASSSRYTEAFF	TGTGCCAGCAGCTCTAGATACACTGAAGCTTTCTTT
TRBJ2-2	TRBD1	TRBV7-3	.	CASSSGQGHTGELFF	TGTGCCAGCAGCTCGGGACAGGGCCACACCGGGGAGCTGTTTTTT
TRBJ1-5	TRBD1	TRBV7-2	.	CASSLAGRGISNQPQHF	TGTGCCAGCAGCTTAGCGGGCAGGGGGATTAGCAATCAGCCCCAGCATTTT
TRBJ2-2	.	TRBV5-1	.	CASSRVRGGTGELFF	TGCGCCAGCAGCAGGGTTAGGGGTGGCACCGGGGAGCTGTTTTTT
TRBJ2-1	.	TRBV3-1/TRBV3-2	.	CASSHYGPQGYNEQFF	TGTGCCAGCAGCCATTACGGACCCCAGGGCTACAATGAGCAGTTCTTC
TRBJ1-3	TRBD1	TRBV2	.	CASSEDRAGNTIYF	TGTGCCAGCAGCGAGGACAGGGCTGGAAACACCATATATTTT
TRBJ2-3	TRBD1	TRBV5-4	.	CASSPLGPSGGAGDTQYF	TGTGCCAGCAGCCCGCTGGGGCCTTCAGGGGGCGCCGGGGATACGCAGTATTTT
TRBJ2-7	.	TRBV6-2/TRBV6-3	.	CASSYAETYEQYF	TGTGCCAGCAGTTACGCGGAAACCTACGAGCAGTACTTC
TRBJ1-1	.	TRBV7-9	medium-sized	CASSSPLQPNTEAFF	TGTGCCAGCAGCTCGCCTTTACAGCCGAACACTGAAGCTTTCTTT
TRBJ2-1	.	TRBV2	.	CASTKSGGSYNEQFF	TGTGCCAGCACCAAAAGTGGCGGGTCCTACAATGAGCAGTTCTTC
TRBJ2-1	TRBD2	TRBV6-4	once	CASSPGTSGINEQFF	TGTGCCAGCAGCCCCGGGACTAGCGGTATAAATGAGCAGTTCTTC
TRBJ2-5	TRBD2	TRBV7-2	.	CASSSPGLALSQYF	TGTGCCAGCAGCTCACCGGGACTAGCACTTTCTCAGTACTTC
TRBJ2-7	.	TRBV6-5	.	CASRKQGSGEQYF	TGTGCCAGCAGGAAACAGGGAAGTGGAGAGCAGTACTTC
TRBJ2-1	.	TRBV11-2	.	CASSQGSQYNEQFF	TGTGCCAGCAGCCAGGGCAGCCAATACAATGAGCAGTTCTTC
TRBJ2-7	TRBD1	TRBV7-9	.	CASSGDRENTYEQYF	TGTGCCAGCAGCGGAGACAGGGAGAATACCTACGAGCAGTACTTC
TRBJ2-7	.	TRBV6-5	.	CASREEGPGFYEQYF	TGTGCCAGCAGGGAGGAGGGGCCGGGGTTTTACGAGCAGTACTTC
TRBJ1-6	.	TRBV10-3	.	CAISESSQGNSPLHF	TGTGCCATCAGTGAGTCAAGTCAGGGGAATTCACCCCTCCACTTT
TRBJ2-3	TRBD2	TRBV19	.	CASNAGLAGGGDTQYF	TGTGCCAGTAACGCGGGACTAGCGGGAGGAGGAGATACGCAGTATTTT
TRBJ1-5	TRBD1	TRBV19	.	CASSTRQGRYQPQHF	TGTGCCAGTAGTACACGACAGGGGCGCTATCAGCCCCAGCATTTT
TRBJ2-7	TRBD1	TRBV5-1	once	CASSRDRGGDEQYF	TGCGCCAGCAGCCGGGACAGGGGTGGTGACGAGCAGTACTTC
TRBJ1-2	.	TRBV2	.	CASSKDSGYTF	TGTGCCAGCAGTAAGGACTCTGGCTACACCTTC
TRBJ2-2	TRBD1	TRBV9	once	CASSAETTGLAELFF	TGTGCCAGCAGCGCCGAAACGACAGGGTTGGCGGAGCTGTTTTTT
TRBJ1-5	.	TRBV19	.	CASRGDQPQHF	TGTGCCAGTAGAGGGGATCAGCCCCAGCATTTT
TRBJ2-6	.	TRBV27	few	CASRQSSGANVLTF	TGTGCCAGCAGACAGAGCTCTGGGGCCAACGTCCTGACTTTC
TRBJ1-1	.	TRBV6-5	.	CASSYSGENTEAFF	TGTGCCAGCAGTTACTCAGGGGAGAACACTGAAGCTTTCTTT
TRBJ2-7	TRBD1	TRBV18	.	CASSPYAGGEQYF	TGTGCCAGCTCACCTTACGCAGGGGGAGAGCAGTACTTC